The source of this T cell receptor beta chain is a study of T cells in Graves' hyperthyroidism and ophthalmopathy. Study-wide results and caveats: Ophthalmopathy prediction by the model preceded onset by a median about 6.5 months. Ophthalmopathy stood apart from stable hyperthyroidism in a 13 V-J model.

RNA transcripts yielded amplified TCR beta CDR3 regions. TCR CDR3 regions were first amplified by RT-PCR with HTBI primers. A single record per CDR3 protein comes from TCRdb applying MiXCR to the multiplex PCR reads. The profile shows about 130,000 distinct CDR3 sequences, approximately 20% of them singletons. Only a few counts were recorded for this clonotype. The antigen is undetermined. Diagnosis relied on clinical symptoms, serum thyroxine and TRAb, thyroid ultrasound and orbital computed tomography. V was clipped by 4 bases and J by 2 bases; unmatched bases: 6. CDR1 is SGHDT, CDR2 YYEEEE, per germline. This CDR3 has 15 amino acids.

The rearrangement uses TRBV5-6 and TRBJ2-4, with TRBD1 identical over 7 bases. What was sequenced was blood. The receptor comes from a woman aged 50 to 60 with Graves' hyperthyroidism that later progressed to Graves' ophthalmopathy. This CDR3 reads CASSTGQVPKNIQYF. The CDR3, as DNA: TGTGCCAGCAGCACTGGACAGGTACCCAAAAACATTCAGTACTTC.